This entry concerns a single T cell receptor beta chain. The data were taken from a study of blood T cell repertoires in COVID-19. Study-level information: From T cells, B-cell-depleted T cells, or PBMCs came the material, which was cDNA or gDNA.

Across 24 US areas, participants ranged in age from about 18 to 89 years. With 1 base clipped from V and 0 bases from J, the junction kept 7 bases outside the gene matches. Germline CDR1 SEHNR, CDR2 FQNEAQ (reference sequence). CDR3 size: 17 residues. Original analysis: By means of reference gene primer amplification, nucleated cell counts were estimated. The repertoire was sequenced with immunoSEQ multiplex PCR; TCRdb's copy has only in-frame clones and lacks some. The D gene and trimming were derived from the DNA, and the V and J assignments and clone size from that table. The table shows roughly 250,000 clones, with around 90% occurring only once.

This sequence joins TRBV7-9 and TRBJ1-1, with 8 positions matching TRBD1. The TCR originated in a human donor in a cohort exposed to, infected with or recovered from COVID-19 (not recorded which). The donor label of this sample is uncertain. The sequencing input was PBMCs or T cells enriched from blood (not recorded which). CDR3 sequence (DNA): TGTGCCAGCAGCTTAGGGCCAGGGGGCATAATGAACACTGAAGCTTTCTTT. Protein sequence: CASSLGPGGIMNTEAFF.